This TCR beta chain originates from a study of T cell repertoires in cytomegalovirus infection. The wider study: CMV infection together with matching HLA type was indicated by public TCR beta signatures. Whole-study results and caveats: CMV carriers with the relevant HLA were identified by cumulative public TCR beta family frequency. It was HLA-C-restricted CMV-specific TCR beta clonotypes that dominated the response ex vivo.

TCRdb itself ran the reads through MiXCR, one entry per CDR3 protein. The sample has about 600,000 distinct CDR3 sequences, roughly 26% seen once; the top ten hold less than 9.5%. About this clonotype: Its specificity is not known.

This CDR3 region has 16 residues. The germline V gene has CDR1 SGHVS and CDR2 FQNEAQ. V dropped 4 bases and J dropped 1 base, with 14 bases sitting between them. This TCR was sampled from a human donor in good health (CMV status not recorded). Some clones in this sample may be carry-over from other donors' samples. Sequences were obtained from CD8+ T cells from PBMCs. This rearrangement joins TRBV7-8 to TRBJ2-1; the D is unclear. The CDR3 nucleotides read TGTGCCAGCAGCTCCGCGGTGAGTATATCCTACAATGAGCAGTTCTTC. This gives the protein CASSSAVSISYNEQFF.